Presented here are 11 T cell receptor beta chains from one specimen sequenced in a study of T-cell memory formation after mild COVID-19 (dated by TCRdb to the early 2020s). The library was obtained by 5' RACE. The sequencing machine was an Illumina NovaSeq 6000. Starting from the raw public reads, TCRdb applied fastp trimming at Q25, assembled clones with MiXCR and retained in-frame beta chains. Rows with one shared CDR3 protein collapse into an entry with the most common genes and DNA. For this sample the table gives more than 400,000 distinct CDR3 sequences, of which 15% to 20% were detected only once. The top ten hold over 9% of the sample. Material: PBMCs or a T cell subset sorted from them (not recorded which). These receptors originate from an adult woman who had mild COVID-19 (a few samples of this study predate the infection). The sample titles of this study are shuffled in the database, so cell type and time point are left out; the donor was told from shared clones.

This clonotype was picked up one time. At one of its ends the junction is not consistent with the germline gene, which may arise from a read error. The chain combines TRBV6-5 with TRBJ1-2; D not resolved. The CDR3 has 14 residues. CDR1 MNHEY and CDR2 SVGAGI come from the germline V gene. This CDR3 is CARSYNPDLLGYTF. The DNA for the CDR3 is TGTGCCAGGAGTTATAACCCGGACCTCTTGGGCTACACCTTC.

This clonotype was counted many times. This chain joins TRBV7-9 and TRBJ1-2; tentatively, D is TRBD1 (6 bases). Germline assignment: CDR1 SEHNR and CDR2 FQNEAQ (reference sequence). Trimming removed 1 base at V and 4 bases at J, with 10 bases between. The CDR3 has 14 residues. The CDR3 DNA reads TGTGCCAGCAGCTTAGTCGGACAGAGCTATGGCTACACCTTC. Translation: CASSLVGQSYGYTF.

This clonotype turned up a few times. This chain connects TRBV6-5 to TRBJ1-1; 7 bases fit TRBD1. Germline CDR1 reads MNHEY; CDR2 reads SVGAGI. With 5 bases clipped from V and 4 bases from J, the junction kept 7 bases outside the gene matches. CDR3 length: 14 amino acids. In DNA form, the CDR3 reads TGTGCCAGCAGTATGGACAGGACCCGCACTGAAGCTTTCTTT. Translation: CASSMDRTRTEAFF.

This chain links TRBV12-5 with TRBJ2-1; tentative D call: TRBD1 (5 bases). The CDR3 has 13 amino acids. The V and J ends lost 0 bases and 12 bases respectively, with 12 bases between them. CDR1 is LGHNT, CDR2 FRNRAP, per germline. CDR3 residues: CASGLVGASPQFF. CDR3 DNA: TGTGCTAGTGGTTTGGTAGGGGCTAGTCCGCAGTTCTTC.

This clonotype has a handful of counts. The chain links TRBV9 to TRBJ2-7; D perhaps matches TRBD2 (5 bases). Per the germline V gene, CDR1 is SGDLS and CDR2 is YYNGEE. V lost 4 bases and J 0 bases, leaving 11 bases between the germline ends. This CDR3 comprises 14 residues. The CDR3 reads CASSPGSFSYEQYF. The CDR3 DNA sequence: TGTGCCAGCAGCCCGGGGTCCTTCTCCTACGAGCAGTACTTC.

This clonotype was seen a few times. The V gene is TRBV5-5, the J gene TRBJ1-2; D remains unclear. The germline gives CDR1 SGHKS, CDR2 YYEKEE (reference sequence). The CDR3 is 13 residues long. V was shortened by 1 base and J by 4 bases, with 8 bases between the two germline ends. The CDR3 nucleotides are TGTGCCAGCAGCTTGCTGACTATCTATGGCTACACCTTC. It yields the protein CASSLLTIYGYTF.

The chain recombines TRBV7-9 with TRBJ2-7; D possibly matches TRBD1 or TRBD2 (6 bases each). The CDR3 is 16 amino acids. V was clipped by 0 bases and J by 3 bases, with 15 bases between them. Germline lookup yields CDR1 SEHNR and CDR2 FQNEAQ (reference sequence). CDR3 DNA sequence: TGTGCCAGCAGCTTAGCTTCGAGGGGGGTCCACTACGAGCAGTACTTC. This sequence encodes CASSLASRGVHYEQYF.

This clonotype was seen a handful of times. The chain carries TRBV12-3 or TRBV12-4 and TRBJ2-5; TRBD2 matches at 7 bases. CDR3 length: 14 amino acids. V dropped 11 bases and J dropped 5; count of bases not matched to a gene: 14. The CDR3 here is CASMGGGAQETQYF. Here the CDR3 DNA reads TGTGCCTCCATGGGGGGAGGGGCCCAGGAGACCCAGTACTTC.

This clonotype was detected only a few times. This rearrangement joins TRBV12-3 or TRBV12-4 to TRBJ2-7; D not resolved. This CDR3 region has 12 residues. The V and J ends lost 7 bases and 2 bases respectively, with 9 bases between them. This chain's CDR3 is CASNSGTYEQYF. For the CDR3, the DNA is TGTGCCAGCAACTCGGGCACCTACGAGCAGTACTTC.

The chain carries TRBV10-3 and TRBJ1-5; D is unresolved. The V gene's germline CDR1 is ENHRY and CDR2 SYGVKD. This CDR3 is 15 amino acids long. V was cut by 0 bases and J by 2 bases, with 8 bases left in between. CDR3 amino acids: CAISESGQGNQPQHF. As DNA, the CDR3 is TGTGCCATCAGTGAGTCAGGGCAGGGCAATCAGCCCCAGCATTTT.

J is TRBJ2-7 and V is TRBV20-1; 9 bases align to TRBD1. The CDR3 extends over 13 amino acids. Germline CDR1 reads DFQATT; CDR2 reads SNEGSKA (reference sequence). The V gene end was trimmed by 3 bases and the J gene end by 4 bases; junction bases not matched to a gene: 4. DNA for the CDR3: TGCAGTGCTAGTCGGGACAGGGCTTACGAGCAGTACTTC. It yields the protein CSASRDRAYEQYF.